A selection of T cell receptor beta chains follows, all from one sample in a study of CD8+ T cells in alopecia areata. Sequencing was performed with immunoSEQ multiplex PCR; in TCRdb, only in-frame clones are kept and a portion is missing. The sample records a few hundred thousand clones, roughly 44% being singletons. The source was CD4+ T cells sorted from blood, collected between weeks 36 and 40, from a patient treated with tofacitinib. The receptors shown here come from a human donor with alopecia areata. Each CDR3 is given with its conserved first and last residue. The size of a clone is reported for some rows only, either as once, few or many, or as a class for expanded clones.

few | TRBV29-1 | CSSRLGLAGKETQYF
once | TRBV7-8 | CASSLLAGGPGNEQFF
few | TRBV6-6 | CASHGGATNEKLFF
few | TRBV7-8 | CASSYGQGYTGELFF
few | TRBV5-1 | CASRRSTATNEKLFF
. | TRBV5-1 | CASSLGGEQFF
. | TRBV5-1 | CASSLIGTSSMETQYF
few | TRBV29-1 | CSAGSAGGWGEQYF
many | TRBV11-1 | CASSYGGGANVLTF
. | TRBV9 | CASSVDGYSNQPQHF
many | TRBV28 | CASSLSPRQNYGYTF
few | TRBV6-5 | CASSIYPQGTYEQYF
. | TRBV7-9 | CASSPRGADTGELFF
. | TRBV9 | CASSVAAGAVDTQYF
. | TRBV7-9 | CASGGGYGYTF
. | TRBV7-3 | CASSLTGTNTEAFF
few | TRBV29-1 | CSVVGITDTQYF
. | TRBV27 | CASSLSPRLSYEQYF
. | TRBV5-4 | CASSLEVNTEAFF
few | TRBV6-1 | CASSVKEGTEAFF
. | TRBV9 | CASSPPSGSSTDTQYF
. | TRBV25-1 | CASTYRDGTEAFF
. | TRBV7-9 | CASSFRRGWTEAFF
. | TRBV20-1 | CSARVVSEQYF
. | TRBV7-9 | CASSLESAAYEQYF
. | TRBV7-2 | CASRFNSGSAHDEQFF
few | TRBV6-1 | CASIPDSPGNQPQHF
. | TRBV27 | CASSAPWRTSTDTQYF
. | TRBV30 | CAWSPETTEAFF